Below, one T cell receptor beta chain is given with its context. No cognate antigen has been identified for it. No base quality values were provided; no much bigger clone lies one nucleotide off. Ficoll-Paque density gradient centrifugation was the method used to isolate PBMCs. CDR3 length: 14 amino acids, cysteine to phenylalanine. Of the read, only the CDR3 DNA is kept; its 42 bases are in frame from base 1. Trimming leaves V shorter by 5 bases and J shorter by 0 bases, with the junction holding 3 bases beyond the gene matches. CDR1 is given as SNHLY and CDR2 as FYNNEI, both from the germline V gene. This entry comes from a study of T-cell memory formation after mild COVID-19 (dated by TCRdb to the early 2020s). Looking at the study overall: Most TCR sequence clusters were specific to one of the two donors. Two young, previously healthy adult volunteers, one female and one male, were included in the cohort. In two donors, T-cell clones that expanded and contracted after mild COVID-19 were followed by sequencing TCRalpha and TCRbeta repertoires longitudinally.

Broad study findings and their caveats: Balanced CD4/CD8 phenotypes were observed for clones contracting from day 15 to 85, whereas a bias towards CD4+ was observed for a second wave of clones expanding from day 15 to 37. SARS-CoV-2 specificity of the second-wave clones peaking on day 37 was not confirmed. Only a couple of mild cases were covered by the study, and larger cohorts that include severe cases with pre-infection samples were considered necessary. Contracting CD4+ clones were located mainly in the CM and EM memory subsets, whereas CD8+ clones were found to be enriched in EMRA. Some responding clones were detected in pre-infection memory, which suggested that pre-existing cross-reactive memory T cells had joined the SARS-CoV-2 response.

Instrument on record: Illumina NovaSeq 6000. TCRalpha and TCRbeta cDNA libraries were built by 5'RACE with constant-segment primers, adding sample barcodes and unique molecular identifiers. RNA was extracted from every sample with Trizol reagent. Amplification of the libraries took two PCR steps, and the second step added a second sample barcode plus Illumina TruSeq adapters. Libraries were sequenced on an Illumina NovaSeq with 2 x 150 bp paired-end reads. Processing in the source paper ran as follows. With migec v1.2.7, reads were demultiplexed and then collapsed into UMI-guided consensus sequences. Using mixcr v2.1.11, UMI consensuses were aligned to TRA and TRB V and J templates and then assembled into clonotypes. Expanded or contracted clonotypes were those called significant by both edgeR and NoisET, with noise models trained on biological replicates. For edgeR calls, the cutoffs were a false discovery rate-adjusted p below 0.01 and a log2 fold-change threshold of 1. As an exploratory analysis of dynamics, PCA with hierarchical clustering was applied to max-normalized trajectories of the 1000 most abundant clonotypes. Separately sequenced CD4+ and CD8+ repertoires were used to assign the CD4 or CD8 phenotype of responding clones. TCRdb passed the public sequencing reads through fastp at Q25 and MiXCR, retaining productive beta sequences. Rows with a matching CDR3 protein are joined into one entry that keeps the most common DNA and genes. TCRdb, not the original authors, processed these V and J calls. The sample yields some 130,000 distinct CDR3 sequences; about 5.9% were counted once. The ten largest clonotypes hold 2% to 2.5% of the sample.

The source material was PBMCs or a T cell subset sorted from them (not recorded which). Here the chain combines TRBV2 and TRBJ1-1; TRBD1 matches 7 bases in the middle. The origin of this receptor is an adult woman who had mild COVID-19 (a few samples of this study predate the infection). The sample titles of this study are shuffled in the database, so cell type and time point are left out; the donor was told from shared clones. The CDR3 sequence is CASSMTGLNTEAFF. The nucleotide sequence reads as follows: TGTGCCAGCAGTATGACAGGGCTGAACACTGAAGCTTTCTTT.